The 9 T cell receptor beta chains below come from one sample, sequenced in a study of blood T cell repertoires in COVID-19. Method: immunoSEQ multiplex PCR; TCRdb's copy keeps in-frame clones and lacks some. The sample contains about 290,000 clones, approximately 88% of which appear only once. Specimen: PBMCs or T cells enriched from blood (not recorded which). The receptor set was obtained from a woman aged 40 to 55 who had recovered from COVID-19.

The chain joins TRBV6-1 to TRBJ2-7; D is unclear. Germline lookup yields CDR1 MNHNS and CDR2 SASEGT. The germline V and J ends were trimmed by 10 bases and 1 base, with 8 bases remaining between them. The CDR3 totals 11 residues. The CDR3 nucleotides are TGTGCCACCACCGGGTCCTACGAGCAGTACTTC. This translates into CATTGSYEQYF.

The chain carries TRBV3-1 (or the pseudogene TRBV3-2) and TRBJ1-2; weak D call: TRBD1 (5 bases). Per the germline V gene, CDR1 is LGHDT and CDR2 is YNNKEL (reference sequence). The V end was cut by 0 bases, the J end by 6 bases, with 11 bases between. The CDR3 runs to 14 residues. The CDR3 nucleotides read TGTGCCAGCAGCCAAGATGGCAGGGTCCATGGCTACACCTTC. Its protein is CASSQDGRVHGYTF.

The chain carries TRBV5-1 and TRBJ2-1, with 11 positions matching TRBD2. Germline values: CDR1 SGHRS, CDR2 YFSETQ. CDR3 length: 16 residues. With 4 bases clipped from V and 8 bases from J, the junction kept 11 bases outside the gene matches. For the CDR3, the DNA is TGCGCCAGCAGCCCCGCTAGCGGGAGGAGAATCGATGAGCAGTTCTTC. Amino acids: CASSPASGRRIDEQFF.

The V call is TRBV6-5, the J call TRBJ1-3, with unresolved D. The CDR3 sequence is 14 residues long. Germline lookup yields CDR1 MNHEY and CDR2 SVGAGI. The germline V and J ends were trimmed by 5 bases and 2 bases, with 10 bases remaining between them. CDR3 amino acids: CASSSPTTGNTIYF. In nucleotides, the CDR3 is TGTGCCAGCAGTAGCCCAACGACTGGAAACACCATATATTTT.

This clone was found once. This rearrangement joins TRBV5-4 to TRBJ1-2; TRBD1 aligns across 7 bases. Germline CDR1 is SGHNT and CDR2 is YYREEE (reference sequence). The J segment lost 6 bases and the V segment lost 0 bases, leaving 5 bases of the junction unmatched. CDR3 length: 14 residues. CDR3 in amino acids: CASSLGGTENGYTF. For the CDR3, the DNA is TGTGCCAGCAGCTTGGGAGGGACAGAGAATGGCTACACCTTC. The whole variable domain, filled in from reference TRBV5-4 and TRBJ1-2, reads ETGVTQSPTHLIKTRGQQVTLRCSSQSGHNTVSWYQQALGQGPQFIFQYYREEENGRGNFPPRFSGLQFPNYSSELNVNALELDDSALYLCASSLGGTENGYTFGSGTRLTVV.

CDR3 sequence: CASSARPGTQYF. The DNA for the CDR3 is TGTGCCAGCAGCGCGAGGCCCGGTACGCAGTATTTT. The chain links TRBV7-2 to TRBJ2-3; D not resolved. This CDR3 comprises 12 residues. V dropped 5 bases and J dropped 8 bases, with 11 bases sitting between them. CDR1 SGHTA and CDR2 FQGNSA come from the germline V gene.

The genes are TRBV19 and TRBJ2-1; TRBD2 is a possible D gene (5 bases). Trimming stripped 7 bases from V and 8 bases from J, with 15 bases between. Germline-derived CDR1 and CDR2 are LNHDA and SQIVND (reference sequence). The CDR3 is made up of 13 amino acids. The CDR3 region is CASTVSGADEQFF. CDR3 nucleotides: TGTGCCAGTACGGTGAGCGGAGCGGATGAGCAGTTCTTC. The full variable domain, in which reference TRBV19 and TRBJ2-1 provide the parts outside the CDR3, is DGGITQSPKYLFRKEGQNVTLSCEQNLNHDAMYWYRQDPGQGLRLIYYSQIVNDFQKGDIAEGYSVSREKKESFPLTVTSAQKNPTAFYLCASTVSGADEQFFGPGTRLTVL.

The chain combines TRBV11-2 with TRBJ2-7; TRBD2 is a possible D gene (5 bases). Germline CDR1 SGHAT, CDR2 FQNNGV. V was pared by 5 bases and J by 2 bases, with 16 bases between. This CDR3 is 15 amino acids long. The CDR3 here is CASSTGSGKTYEQYF. Here the CDR3 DNA reads TGTGCCAGCAGCACGGGGTCTGGGAAGACCTACGAGCAGTACTTC. The full variable domain, its missing parts supplied by reference TRBV11-2 and TRBJ2-7, is EAGVAQSPRYKIIEKRQSVAFWCNPISGHATLYWYQQILGQGPKLLIQFQNNGVVDDSQLPKDRFSAERLKGVDSTLKIQPAKLEDSAVYLCASSTGSGKTYEQYFGPGTRLTVT.

This clone was seen just once. The chain couples TRBV24-1 to TRBJ2-5; 12 positions match TRBD1. The ends lost 7 bases at V and 5 bases at J; junction bases unmatched: 7. This CDR3 spans 15 amino acids. Germline V gene sequence: CDR1 KGHDR, CDR2 SFDVKD. The CDR3 here is CATSWDRGLRETQYF. The CDR3 bases are TGTGCCACCAGCTGGGACAGGGGGCTCCGGGAGACCCAGTACTTC.